A single sample gave rise to the 7 T cell receptor beta chains below, sequenced in a study of blood T cell repertoires in COVID-19. The assay was immunoSEQ multiplex PCR, and TCRdb's table has in-frame clones only and misses some. Altogether 190,000 or so clones are present, approximately 85% being singletons, with the ten largest covering approximately 9.4%. Sequenced: peripheral blood. Source of these receptors: a woman older than 75 with acute or convalescent COVID-19.

The chain combines TRBV3-1 (or the pseudogene TRBV3-2) with TRBJ2-1; D possibly corresponds to TRBD1 (5 bases). Between the trimmed V and J ends, which lost 6 bases and 9 bases, there was a span of 15 bases. In germline, CDR1 is LGHDT, CDR2 YNNKEL (reference sequence). This CDR3 has 13 residues. The CDR3 protein is CASRSTVSGEQFF. CDR3 nucleotide sequence: TGTGCCAGCAGATCGACAGTTTCGGGTGAGCAGTTCTTC.

V is TRBV14 and J is TRBJ2-2, with D hard to call. The germline CDR1 and CDR2 sequences are SGHDN and FVKESK. Trimming stripped 6 bases from V and 6 bases from J, with 11 bases between. The CDR3 is 13 amino acids. The CDR3 region is CASSLNYPGELFF. Here the CDR3 DNA reads TGTGCCAGCAGTTTAAATTATCCCGGGGAGCTGTTTTTT.

The chain is built from TRBV18 and TRBJ1-6; D perhaps matches TRBD1 (5 bases). The germline CDR1 and CDR2 sequences are KGHSH and LQKENI. V was shortened by 6 bases and J by 5 bases, with 14 bases between the two germline ends. The CDR3 length is 15 residues. CDR3: CASSQQGGNNSPLHF. The CDR3 coding sequence is TGTGCCAGCTCTCAGCAGGGCGGCAATAATTCACCCCTCCACTTT.

The rearrangement uses TRBV4-1 and TRBJ1-4; D gene ambiguous. This CDR3 comprises 15 residues. The germline CDR1 and CDR2 sequences are MGHRA and YSYEKL. The germline V and J ends were trimmed by 1 base and 0 bases, with 6 bases remaining between them. CDR3 DNA: TGCGCCAGCAGCCAAGGCGGTGCAACTAATGAAAAACTGTTTTTT. Translated: CASSQGGATNEKLFF.

The chain couples TRBV18 to TRBJ1-5; 10 positions agree with TRBD1. CDR1 KGHSH and CDR2 LQKENI come from the germline V gene. Trimming took 6 bases from V and 7 from J; bases not matched to a gene: 12. CDR3 length equals 16 residues. DNA of the CDR3: TGTGCCAGCTCGCCTATGGGGACAGGGGTAGGGCAGCCCCAGCATTTT. It specifies CASSPMGTGVGQPQHF.

The rearrangement uses TRBV7-3 and TRBJ2-1; 7 bases are shared with TRBD2. Germline V gene lookup returns CDR1 SGHTA and CDR2 FQGTGA. Unmatched junction bases numbered 10, after V lost 2 bases and J lost 3 bases. The CDR3 has 17 residues. CDR3: CASSLSPGVAGYNEQFF. The CDR3 coding sequence is TGTGCCAGCAGCTTATCCCCCGGGGTAGCGGGCTACAATGAGCAGTTCTTC. The whole variable domain, filled in from reference TRBV7-3 and TRBJ2-1, reads GAGVSQTPSNKVTEKGKYVELRCDPISGHTALYWYRQSLGQGPEFLIYFQGTGAADDSGLPNDRFFAVRPEGSVSTLKIQRTERGDSAVYLCASSLSPGVAGYNEQFFGPGTRLTVL.

The chain is built from TRBV5-1 and TRBJ2-3; a possible D gene is TRBD2 (5 bases). V gave up 0 bases and J gave up 6 bases, with 17 bases separating them. Germline V gene lookup returns CDR1 SGHRS and CDR2 YFSETQ. The CDR3 length is 16 residues. This chain's CDR3 is CASSLGHSRASDTQYF. DNA for the CDR3: TGCGCCAGCAGCTTGGGACACTCGAGGGCGTCGGATACGCAGTATTTT.